Presented here are 28 T cell receptor beta chains from one specimen sequenced in a study of blood T cell repertoires in COVID-19. The data were produced by immunoSEQ multiplex PCR, yet TCRdb's version contains in-frame clones alone and is incomplete. The data contain approximately 100,000 clones, more than 80% of them seen just once; the ten biggest clones take up approximately 29%. Sequencing was carried out using peripheral blood. These TCRs come from a woman at least 80 years old with acute or convalescent COVID-19.

The genes are TRBV5-4 and TRBJ2-7; TRBD1 agrees at 7 bases. Germline V lookup: CDR1 SGHNT, CDR2 YYREEE (reference sequence). Germline trimming cut 3 bases from V and 3 bases from J; bases unmatched to any gene: 0. This CDR3 region has 12 residues. CDR3 in amino acids: CASSWDSYEQYF. In DNA, the CDR3 is TGTGCCAGCAGCTGGGACAGCTACGAGCAGTACTTC.

This chain links TRBV5-1 with TRBJ1-2; TRBD1 matches 7 bases. Germline V gene data show CDR1 as SGHRS and CDR2 as YFSETQ. The CDR3 runs 16 residues. After removal of 0 bases from V and 4 bases from J, the junction contained 9 bases not matched to a gene. CDR3 sequence reads: CASSLGGGILAYGYTF. The CDR3 coding sequence is TGCGCCAGCAGCTTGGGAGGGGGCATCTTGGCCTATGGCTACACCTTC.

This sequence joins TRBV19 and TRBJ1-5; TRBD1 agrees at 12 bases. Germline CDR1 reads LNHDA; CDR2 reads SQIVND (reference sequence). The CDR3 consists of 20 residues. The V gene end was trimmed by 6 bases and the J gene end by 4 bases; junction bases not matched to a gene: 19. The CDR3 spells CASRTPLGTGGIDPNQPQHF. In DNA, the CDR3 is TGTGCCAGTAGAACCCCCCTCGGGACAGGGGGCATCGACCCAAATCAGCCCCAGCATTTT.

Notes on this clone: The same CDR3 also results from other DNA sequences found in this sample. The J gene is TRBJ1-6, the V gene TRBV10-2; a weak D match, TRBD1 (5 bases). Trimming cost V 2 bases and J 7 bases, with 6 bases left between them. This CDR3 has 13 residues. The germline V gene encodes CDR1 WSHSY and CDR2 SAAADI. CDR3 in amino acids: CASSEAGNSPLHF. In nucleotides, the CDR3 is TGCGCCAGCAGTGAGGCAGGGAATTCACCCCTCCACTTT.

V gene TRBV10-1 combines with J gene TRBJ2-1, with 10 bases fitting TRBD2. V lost 6 bases to trimming and J lost 9 bases; unmatched junction nucleotides: 23. Germline V gene data show CDR1 as WNHNN and CDR2 as SYGVQD (reference sequence). The CDR3 spans 19 residues. The CDR3 DNA is TGCGCCAGCAGCCACCTACCCCCGCCCCAGCGGGGGGGGCGTGGTGAGCAGTTCTTC. Amino acid sequence: CASSHLPPPQRGGRGEQFF.

The genes are TRBV6-5 and TRBJ1-3; 8 bases match TRBD1. J was trimmed by 2 bases and V by 3 bases; bases with no gene match: 3. The CDR3 contains 15 residues. Germline values: CDR1 MNHEY, CDR2 SVGAGI. CDR3 in DNA: TGTGCCAGCAGTTATGACAGGGGCGCTGGAAACACCATATATTTT. Translating it yields CASSYDRGAGNTIYF.

The chain is built from TRBV6-5 and TRBJ2-2, with 11 bases matching TRBD1. Losses at the gene ends were 6 bases for V and 6 bases for J; bases not matched to a gene: 6. The CDR3 length is 15 residues. The germline V gene has CDR1 MNHEY and CDR2 SVGAGI. CDR3 amino acids: CASRGGQGASGELFF. The CDR3 DNA is TGTGCCAGCAGGGGAGGACAGGGGGCATCCGGGGAGCTGTTTTTT.

V and J are TRBV5-1 and TRBJ1-5; TRBD1 matches at 8 bases. The CDR3 sequence is 15 residues long. The V gene end was trimmed by 4 bases and the J gene end by 1 base; junction bases not matched to a gene: 4. Germline-derived CDR1 and CDR2 are SGHRS and YFSETQ. CDR3: CASSEWTGSNQPQHF. In DNA, the CDR3 is TGCGCCAGCAGCGAATGGACAGGGAGCAATCAGCCCCAGCATTTT.

The gene calls are TRBV28 and TRBJ1-1; D is perhaps TRBD1 (6 bases). Trimming shortened V by 1 base and J by 0 bases, and 21 bases separated the two germline ends. Germline V CDR1 and CDR2: MDHEN, SYDVKM. The CDR3 loop spans 19 amino acids. The CDR3 bases are TGTGCCAGCAGTTTATCCCGACCTCGAAACAGGGTGATGAACACTGAAGCTTTCTTT. It specifies CASSLSRPRNRVMNTEAFF.

The rearrangement links TRBV6-5 to TRBJ2-2; 10 bases map to TRBD1. The germline CDR1 and CDR2 sequences are MNHEY and SVGAGI. The CDR3 is 15 residues long. V was pared by 9 bases and J by 1 base, with 5 bases of the junction left unmatched. The CDR3 DNA sequence: TGTGCCAGGAGAAGGACAGGGGGGAACACCGGGGAGCTGTTTTTT. This gives the protein CARRRTGGNTGELFF.

This clone has just one count. The chain employs TRBV7-9 and TRBJ2-1; 10 positions agree with TRBD1. The CDR3 loop spans 16 amino acids. Losses at the gene ends were 2 bases for V and 3 bases for J; bases not matched to a gene: 4. CDR1 and CDR2 from the germline V gene are SEHNR and FQNEAQ (reference sequence). The CDR3 loop reads CASSLMTGGFYNEQFF. The CDR3 bases are TGTGCCAGCAGCTTAATGACAGGGGGCTTCTACAATGAGCAGTTCTTC.

The rearrangement links TRBV12-2 to TRBJ2-7; the table assigns TRBD2, which was not confirmed against the DNA. TRBV12-2 has pseudogene status. The CDR3 loop spans 15 amino acids. As DNA, the CDR3 is TGTGCAAGTCGCACCCGGGGGAGGGGGTCCTACGAGCAGTACTTC. Translation gives CASRTRGRGSYEQYF.

The genes are TRBV11-2 and TRBJ1-4; 7 bases line up with TRBD1. V lost 5 bases, J lost 8 bases, and 2 bases stayed unmatched. The CDR3 loop spans 12 amino acids. Per the germline V gene, CDR1 is SGHAT and CDR2 is FQNNGV. Written as DNA, the CDR3 is TGTGCCAGCAGCCGGGACAGAGAAAAACTGTTTTTT. Translating gives CASSRDREKLFF. Drawing the rest from reference TRBV11-2 and TRBJ1-4, the complete variable domain is EAGVAQSPRYKIIEKRQSVAFWCNPISGHATLYWYQQILGQGPKLLIQFQNNGVVDDSQLPKDRFSAERLKGVDSTLKIQPAKLEDSAVYLCASSRDREKLFFGSGTQLSVL.

This clone was recorded only once. CDR3 residues: CASSLLPQGMGSPLHF. The DNA of the CDR3 is TGTGCCAGCAGCTTGCTCCCACAGGGGATGGGTTCACCCCTCCACTTT. The rearrangement uses TRBV5-5 and TRBJ1-6, with TRBD1 identical over 7 bases. Germline-derived CDR1 and CDR2 are SGHKS and YYEKEE (reference sequence). The J segment lost 9 bases and the V segment lost 1 base, leaving 10 bases of the junction unmatched. The CDR3 has 16 amino acids.

V and J are TRBV5-1 and TRBJ1-1, with D tentatively TRBD1 (6 bases). V was clipped by 2 bases and J by 0 bases, with 11 bases between them. The CDR3 is 15 residues long. Germline assignment: CDR1 SGHRS and CDR2 YFSETQ. This CDR3 reads CASSFTQGVNTEAFF. DNA of the CDR3: TGCGCCAGCAGCTTTACACAGGGTGTGAACACTGAAGCTTTCTTT. The whole variable domain, remainder taken from reference TRBV5-1 and TRBJ1-1, is KAGVTQTPRYLIKTRGQQVTLSCSPISGHRSVSWYQQTPGQGLQFLFEYFSETQRNKGNFPGRFSGRQFSNSRSEMNVSTLELGDSALYLCASSFTQGVNTEAFFGQGTRLTVV.

This clone was picked up a small number of times. This chain uses TRBV7-2 with TRBJ1-6, with a weak D call TRBD1 (6 bases). The CDR3 spans 16 residues. V shed 5 bases and J shed 6 bases, with 17 bases lying between them. The germline CDR1 and CDR2 sequences are SGHTA and FQGNSA. For the CDR3, the DNA is TGTGCCAGCAGCGAGCGCGGACAGAAATTTAATTCACCCCTCCACTTT. It encodes CASSERGQKFNSPLHF.

As to this clone: The identical CDR3 is also encoded by other nucleotide sequences in the sample. The V gene is TRBV24-1, the J gene TRBJ2-1; 7 nucleotides align to TRBD1. This CDR3 region has 16 residues. J was trimmed by 0 bases and V by 3 bases; bases with no gene match: 4. Germline V gene data show CDR1 as KGHDR and CDR2 as SFDVKD. In nucleotides, the CDR3 is TGTGCCACCAGTGATCTACAGGGGAGCTCCTACAATGAGCAGTTCTTC. Encoded protein: CATSDLQGSSYNEQFF.

This chain uses TRBV29-1 with TRBJ1-1; 9 positions agree with TRBD1. After removal of 7 bases from V and 3 bases from J, the junction contained 0 bases not matched to a gene. The CDR3 totals 11 residues. Germline-derived CDR1 and CDR2 are SQVTM and ANQGSEA. The CDR3 coding sequence is TGCAGCGGGACAGGGGACACTGAAGCTTTCTTT. Translating gives CSGTGDTEAFF.

The chain is built from TRBV30 and TRBJ1-4; D gene uncertain. V was shortened by 2 bases and J by 4 bases, with 11 bases between the two germline ends. The germline V gene encodes CDR1 GTSNPN and CDR2 SVGIG (reference sequence). The CDR3 has 14 residues. The CDR3 nucleotides are TGTGCCTGGAGTAGAGGCTTGGGTAATGAAAAACTGTTTTTT. Its protein product is CAWSRGLGNEKLFF.

The genes are TRBV27 and TRBJ1-1, with 11 bases that match TRBD1. The CDR3 has 15 residues. The V segment lost 4 bases and the J segment 6 bases; nucleotides outside the gene matches: 7. CDR1 and CDR2 (germline): MNHEY, SMNVEV (reference sequence). This chain's CDR3 is CASSSLGQGAPEAFF. CDR3 coding DNA: TGTGCCAGCAGTTCATTAGGACAGGGGGCCCCTGAAGCTTTCTTT.

Note on this clone: Germline is not matched at one junction end, which may reflect a read error. The V and J genes are TRBV12-5 and TRBJ1-1; D is undetermined. Germline CDR1 and CDR2: LGHNT and FRNRAP. The CDR3 extends over 12 amino acids. The CDR3 loop reads CASSFTSLQAFF. In DNA, the CDR3 is TGTGCTAGTAGTTTTACTAGTCTTCAAGCTTTCTTT.

The genes are TRBV6-1 and TRBJ1-6; 9 bases are a match to TRBD1. Germline CDR1 reads MNHNS; CDR2 reads SASEGT. The junction had 2 bases not matched to a gene; V was cut back by 3 bases and J by 8 bases. CDR3 length: 14 amino acids. This CDR3 is CASSEWTGDSPLHF. The CDR3 region has the DNA TGTGCCAGCAGTGAGTGGACAGGGGATTCACCCCTCCACTTT.

This rearrangement joins TRBV13 to TRBJ2-7, with 7 bases fitting TRBD1. The CDR3 has 15 residues. Germline V lookup: CDR1 PRHDT, CDR2 FYEKMQ (reference sequence). V was clipped by 1 base and J by 5 bases; unmatched bases: 8. DNA of the CDR3: TGTGCCAGCAGCTTAGCTGAGGGGGCTAACGACGAGCAGTACTTC. This gives the protein CASSLAEGANDEQYF.

V and J are TRBV29-1 and TRBJ2-3, with TRBD1 matching over 8 bases. V dropped 2 bases and J dropped 2; count of bases not matched to a gene: 9. Germline CDR1 is SQVTM and CDR2 is ANQGSEA. This CDR3 has 16 amino acids. In nucleotides, the CDR3 is TGCAGCGTTGAAAGGTTGGACAGGGTTTTCACAGATACGCAGTATTTT. The encoded protein is CSVERLDRVFTDTQYF.

The CDR3 region is CASSARTGGIGELFF. The CDR3 DNA reads as TGTGCCAGCAGTGCGCGGACAGGGGGTATCGGGGAGCTGTTTTTT. The V and J genes are TRBV2 and TRBJ2-2, with TRBD1 identical over 10 bases. From germline, CDR1 is SNHLY and CDR2 FYNNEI. Germline trimming cut 4 bases from V and 7 bases from J; bases unmatched to any gene: 6. CDR3 length: 15 residues. Variable domain in full (rest from reference TRBV2 and TRBJ2-2): EPEVTQTPSHQVTQMGQEVILRCVPISNHLYFYWYRQILGQKVEFLVSFYNNEISEKSEIFDDQFSVERPDGSNFTLKIRSTKLEDSAMYFCASSARTGGIGELFFGEGSRLTVL.

As concerns this clone: At one boundary the junction diverges from the germline segment, which might be a read error. This specimen includes other DNA sequences encoding the same CDR3. The chain recombines TRBV6-5 with TRBJ1-2, with D possibly being TRBD1 (6 bases). CDR1 is MNHEY, CDR2 SVGAGI, per germline. The CDR3 runs to 13 residues. The CDR3 region has the DNA TGTGCCAGCAAGGAACAGGGTGGCTATGGCTATACCTTC. The encoded protein is CASKEQGGYGYTF.

This chain joins TRBV29-1 and TRBJ2-6, with D uncertain. V shed 0 bases and J shed 2 bases, with 5 bases lying between them. The CDR3 has 14 residues. Per germline, CDR1 SQVTM and CDR2 ANQGSEA. The CDR3 loop reads CSVEESAGANVLTF. DNA for the CDR3: TGCAGCGTTGAAGAGAGCGCTGGGGCCAACGTCCTGACTTTC.

V and J are TRBV13 and TRBJ2-1; 7 nucleotides agree with TRBD2. The germline CDR1 and CDR2 sequences are PRHDT and FYEKMQ (reference sequence). V lost 5 bases, J lost 7 bases, and 14 bases stayed unmatched. The CDR3 contains 16 residues. The CDR3 sequence is CASSPLRAGIPNEQFF. DNA of the CDR3: TGTGCCAGCAGCCCGCTTCGAGCGGGAATCCCTAATGAGCAGTTCTTC.